This T cell receptor (beta chain) was documented in a study of vaccination and CD4 T cells after COVID-19. Study-wide points: The rise in median SARS-CoV-2-reactive clonotypes, from around 21 to 38, was not significant. Early timepoints after natural infection were not analyzed in these convalescent patients.

V lost 2 bases to trimming and J lost 0 bases; unmatched junction nucleotides: 4. Per the germline V gene, CDR1 is SEHNR and CDR2 is FQNEAQ (reference sequence). The CDR3 is 16 amino acids. The Oncomine TCR Beta short-read assay sequenced DNA from cultured CD4+ T cells. TCRdb recomputed calls from the PCR reads with MiXCR, one row per CDR3 protein. The repertoire has approximately 6,300 distinct CDR3 sequences, approximately 33% of them found once; the top ten carry more than 10%. Noted treatment: approximately nine-day PBMC culture with coronavirus spike peptide pools or control peptides (ViraFEST assay). Investigators isolated CD4+ T cells by negative selection after roughly eleven days of culture. Comments on this clonotype: Its antigen is currently unknown.

The TCR comes from a human donor who had recovered from COVID-19. This chain joins TRBV7-9 and TRBJ2-3; 8 bases map to TRBD1. Sequencing was performed on CD4+ T cells from blood, cultured in vitro, taken after SARS-CoV-2 vaccination. The CDR3: CASSLTGGRSTDTQYF. CDR3 in DNA: TGTGCCAGCAGCTTAACAGGGGGGCGGAGCACAGATACGCAGTATTTT.